This T cell receptor (beta chain) was profiled in a study of identical twins. Whole-study results and caveats: It was cross-sectional statistical analysis, not following the same donors, that the conclusions relied on.

TCRdb reprocessed the 5' RACE reads with MiXCR, giving one entry per CDR3 protein. The sample has hundreds of thousands of distinct CDR3 sequences, 20% to 25% seen once. There are a few counts of this clonotype. Its antigen is currently unknown. J was trimmed by 7 bases and V by 3 bases; bases with no gene match: 7. The CDR3 is 14 amino acids. Another study also made use of these data, one on T cells expressing NK-cell markers. That work states: Repertoires of TCR beta were obtained from T cells sorted as CD3+CD56+NKG2C+, CD3+CD56+NKG2C- and CD3+CD56-NKG2C+. Seven donors tested HCMV-seropositive and one tested seronegative among the eight sequenced.

The chain carries TRBV12-3 or TRBV12-4 and TRBJ2-3, with TRBD1 matching over 7 bases. This TCR came from a woman in her late teens or twenties in good health. Sequenced: PBMCs. CDR3 in amino acids: CASSLTGKGNTQYF. CDR3 nucleotide sequence: TGTGCCAGCAGTTTGACAGGGAAGGGGAATACGCAGTATTTT.